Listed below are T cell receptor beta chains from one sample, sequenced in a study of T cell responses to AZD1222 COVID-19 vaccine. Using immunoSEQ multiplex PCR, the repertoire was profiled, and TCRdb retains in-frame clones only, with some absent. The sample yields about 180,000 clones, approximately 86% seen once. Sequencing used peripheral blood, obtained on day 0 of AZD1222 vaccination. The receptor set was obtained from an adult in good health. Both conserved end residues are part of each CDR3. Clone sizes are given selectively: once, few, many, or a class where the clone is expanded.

CASSPTGINTEAFF TRBJ1-1 TRBV7-3 .
CASSLGSNNEQFF TRBJ2-1 TRBV5-4 .
CATGGQGLFF TRBJ2-1 TRBV12-3/TRBV12-4 .
CSVEDLISGGEETQYF TRBJ2-5 TRBV29-1 once
CASSRSPGQGNSPLHF TRBJ1-6 TRBV2 .
CASSLMEGAGNSPLHF TRBJ1-6 TRBV5-1 .
CASSFGTGVYEQYF TRBJ2-7 TRBV27 .
CSVEDLPRTAGDTEAFF TRBJ1-1 TRBV29-1 .
CASSLGPRVSEQFF TRBJ2-1 TRBV7-2 .
CASSLGVGNTEAFF TRBJ1-1 TRBV7-9 .
CASSQGKDYGYTF TRBJ1-2 TRBV6-5 .
CASGKVGTNTEAFF TRBJ1-1 TRBV5-1 .
CASRRTAAQPQHF TRBJ1-5 TRBV19 .
CASSRDRTKSYEQYF TRBJ2-7 TRBV19 .
CASSLGGGNQPQHF TRBJ1-5 TRBV5-5 .
CASSFRQANIGNTIYF TRBJ1-3 TRBV5-4 .
CASGDGNQPQHF TRBJ1-5 TRBV19 .
CASSLTQRQGAIGLPAFF TRBJ1-1 TRBV18 .
CASSQEIRQGLGEQYF TRBJ2-7 TRBV4-1 once
CASSLGQGSDRTTEAFF TRBJ1-1 TRBV5-1 .
CASSLGTANSNQPQHF TRBJ1-5 TRBV27 .
CATSSLGRGTSNYGYTF TRBJ1-2 TRBV15 .
CASSNWDGEKLFF TRBJ1-4 TRBV19 .
CASRASGLAASYEQYF TRBJ2-7 TRBV27 .
CASSDETLGNTIYF TRBJ1-3 TRBV10-1 .
CASSLPPGELFF TRBJ2-2 TRBV9 .
CASGLAGGSYNEQFF TRBJ2-1 TRBV7-9 .
CASSPLTGGWGYTF TRBJ1-2 TRBV6-6 .
CASSFLQGFSEQYF TRBJ2-7 TRBV27 .
CASSPAQGITGELFF TRBJ2-2 TRBV18 .
CASSLSGEQPQHF TRBJ1-5 TRBV27 once
CASSVEGDRAYGYTF TRBJ1-2 TRBV9 .
CASSRTGGEQPQHF TRBJ1-5 TRBV19 .
CSVTGHLNTEAFF TRBJ1-1 TRBV29-1 .
CASSEGLAGHQETQYF TRBJ2-5 TRBV10-1 .
CASSRPGRNYEQYF TRBJ2-7 TRBV11-1 .